The 13 T cell receptor beta chains reported below all come from one sample, sequenced in a study of molecular identifiers for immune sequencing clone quantification. TCRdb used MiXCR to reprocess the PCR reads, holding one entry per CDR3 protein. This sample has almost 20,000 distinct CDR3 sequences, with roughly 20% found just once. Source material: naive CD8+ T cells from blood, with Jurkat cell RNA spiked in. Subset indicated: FACS-sorted CD8+CD4-CCR7+CD45RA+ naive T cells. The receptors shown here come from a human donor in good health. Some libraries in this study had Jurkat cell RNA spiked in.

Only a few counts were recorded for this clonotype. For the CDR3, the DNA is TGTGCCAGCAACGGGAACACCGGGGAGCTGTTTTTT. This gives the protein CASNGNTGELFF. This rearrangement joins TRBV28 to TRBJ2-2; D is uncertain. The CDR3 totals 12 residues. V was pared by 7 bases and J by 1 base, with 4 bases between. From germline, CDR1 is MDHEN and CDR2 SYDVKM.

This clonotype has only a few counts. The chain couples TRBV28 to TRBJ2-1; TRBD2 is a possible D gene (6 bases). This CDR3 is 14 amino acids long. Germline-derived CDR1 and CDR2 are MDHEN and SYDVKM. V was trimmed by 8 bases and J by 2 bases, leaving 13 bases between them. The CDR3 DNA is TGTGCCAGCTACGGAGGGCCAGCCTACAATGAGCAGTTCTTC. Translated: CASYGGPAYNEQFF.

This clonotype was recorded many times. The rearrangement links TRBV18 to TRBJ1-6; D unclear. Germline V gene lookup returns CDR1 KGHSH and CDR2 LQKENI. V was trimmed by 3 bases and J by 4 bases, leaving 16 bases between them. This CDR3 comprises 17 residues. The CDR3 loop is CASSPGSLLGYNSPLHF. DNA of the CDR3: TGTGCCAGCTCACCGGGATCCCTCCTCGGATATAATTCACCCCTCCACTTT.

This clonotype has ten or more counts. The CDR3 DNA sequence: TGTGCCTCTCAGGAGGCCTTCAGGGGGCGAGGTCAAGGATCCACCGGGGAGCTGTTTTTT. As protein: CASQEAFRGRGQGSTGELFF. The rearrangement joins TRBV2 to TRBJ2-2; 8 nucleotides line up with TRBD1. CDR1 SNHLY and CDR2 FYNNEI come from the germline V gene. The length of the CDR3 is 20 residues. Losses at the gene ends were 11 bases for V and 4 bases for J; bases not matched to a gene: 27.

Only one count was recorded for this clonotype. A much bigger clone sits one base away, suggesting this may be a read error. The chain uses TRBV27 and TRBJ1-5, with D unresolved. The CDR3 runs to 15 residues. In germline, CDR1 is MNHEY, CDR2 SMNVEV (reference sequence). The CDR3: CASSSRGYSDQPQHF. CDR3 nucleotides: TGTGCCAGCAGTTCCCGAGGATATAGCGATCAGCCCCAGCATTTT.

Ten or more counts support this clonotype. The CDR3 sequence: CASSPGGRQPQHF. The CDR3 region has the DNA TGTGCCAGCAGCCCCGGGGGTCGGCAGCCCCAGCATTTT. The rearrangement links TRBV13 to TRBJ1-5; a weak D match, TRBD1 (5 bases). CDR1 and CDR2 from the germline V gene are PRHDT and FYEKMQ (reference sequence). CDR3 size: 13 residues. Trimming took off 5 bases at V and 7 bases at J, with 12 bases between the two ends. The whole variable domain, filled in from reference TRBV13 and TRBJ1-5, reads AAGVIQSPRHLIKEKRETATLKCYPIPRHDTVYWYQQGPGQDPQFLISFYEKMQSDKGSIPDRFSAQQFSDYHSELNMSSLELGDSALYFCASSPGGRQPQHFGDGTRLSIL.

The table lists this clonotype with many counts. CDR3 DNA sequence: TGTGCCAGCAGTCCCTTAAGACTAGCTTCCACAGATACGCAGTATTTT. Translating gives CASSPLRLASTDTQYF. The chain carries TRBV12-3 or TRBV12-4 and TRBJ2-3, with TRBD2 matching over 7 bases. The junction had 10 bases not matched to a gene; V was cut back by 5 bases and J by 2 bases. This CDR3 has 16 amino acids.

Ten or more counts support this clonotype. This chain joins TRBV29-1 and TRBJ1-2; possible D gene TRBD1, 5 bases. The CDR3 spans 13 residues. Germline values: CDR1 SQVTM, CDR2 ANQGSEA. Trimming shortened V by 2 bases and J by 4 bases, and 11 bases separated the two germline ends. For the CDR3, the DNA is TGCAGCGTTGAACGCCAGGGCCTCTATGGCTACACCTTC. Its protein product is CSVERQGLYGYTF.

As to this clonotype: Sequence at one end of the junction differs from germline and may be a read error. The rearrangement joins TRBV7-9 to TRBJ2-4; either TRBD1 or TRBD2 may fit D (5 bases each). The germline CDR1 and CDR2 sequences are SEHNR and FQNEAQ (reference sequence). This CDR3 spans 16 amino acids. DNA for the CDR3: TGTGCCAGCAGCCTAGCCCAGGGACCTTCCAAAAACATTCAGTACTTC. Translated, it gives CASSLAQGPSKNIQYF.

The chain has TRBV10-2 and TRBJ2-5; D possibly corresponds to TRBD2 (6 bases). The CDR3 extends over 11 amino acids. The germline CDR1 and CDR2 sequences are WSHSY and SAAADI. V dropped 7 bases and J dropped 5 bases, with 8 bases sitting between them. Here the CDR3 DNA reads TGCGCCAGCAATGGGGGGGAGACCCAGTACTTC. This translates into CASNGGETQYF.

The sample holds many counts of this clonotype. The V and J genes are TRBV4-1 and TRBJ1-3, with TRBD1 as a possible D gene (5 bases). Germline-derived CDR1 and CDR2 are MGHRA and YSYEKL. V was clipped by 5 bases and J by 8 bases, with 10 bases between them. This CDR3 comprises 12 residues. In nucleotides, the CDR3 is TGCGCCAGCAGCTGGGGAGGGGACACCATATATTTT. As protein: CASSWGGDTIYF.

At least ten counts were recorded for this clonotype. The CDR3 DNA sequence: TGCAGTGCTAGTCTGTTAGCCAGAAACACTGAAGCTTTCTTT. Amino acids: CSASLLARNTEAFF. The chain is built from TRBV20-1 and TRBJ1-1; D call uncertain. The CDR3 is 14 amino acids. Trimming shortened V by 3 bases and J by 2 bases, and 13 bases separated the two germline ends. The germline V gene has CDR1 DFQATT and CDR2 SNEGSKA (reference sequence).

This clonotype occurred a few times. Given a much more abundant clone one base away, this may be a read error. The chain joins TRBV5-6 to TRBJ2-7, with TRBD1 identical over 8 bases. V lost 0 bases to trimming and J lost 5 bases; unmatched junction nucleotides: 4. Germline V lookup: CDR1 SGHDT, CDR2 YYEEEE. The CDR3 contains 14 residues. The CDR3 sequence is CASSLGTGNHEQYF. DNA for the CDR3: TGTGCCAGCAGCTTGGGGACAGGGAACCACGAGCAGTACTTC.